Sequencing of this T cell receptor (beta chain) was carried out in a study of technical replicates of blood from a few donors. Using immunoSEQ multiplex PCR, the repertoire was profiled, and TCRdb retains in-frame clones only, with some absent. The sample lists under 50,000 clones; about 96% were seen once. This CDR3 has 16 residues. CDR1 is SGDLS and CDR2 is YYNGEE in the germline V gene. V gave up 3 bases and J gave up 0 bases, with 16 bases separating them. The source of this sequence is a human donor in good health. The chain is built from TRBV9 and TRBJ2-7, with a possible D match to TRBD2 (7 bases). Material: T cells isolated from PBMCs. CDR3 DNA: TGTGCCAGCAGCGGAGAAGGGGGGGTCCCCTCCTACGAGCAGTACTTC. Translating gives CASSGEGGVPSYEQYF.